The 18 T cell receptor beta chains listed next were all sequenced from one sample in a study of cytomegalovirus exposure and HLA in healthy donors. The PCR employed 60 Vbeta primers together with 13 Jbeta primers. The repertoire was sequenced with immunoSEQ multiplex PCR; TCRdb's copy has only in-frame clones and lacks some. The sample shows more than 140,000 clones, and around 2.2% sits with its ten largest clones. Source material: PBMCs. The receptors shown here come from a woman between 18 and 30 years old in good health and CMV-seronegative.

V is TRBV10-2 and J is TRBJ1-1; the match to TRBD1 covers 10 bases. The CDR3 totals 14 residues. Germline CDR1 is WSHSY and CDR2 is SAAADI. With V trimmed by 6 bases and J by 1 base, 2 bases remained unmatched. For the CDR3, the DNA is TGCGCCAGCAGGGACAGGGGGAGGAACACTGAAGCTTTCTTT. Its protein is CASRDRGRNTEAFF.

This chain uses TRBV30 with TRBJ2-5; TRBD2 agrees at 7 bases. The CDR3 consists of 13 residues. CDR1 and CDR2 (germline): GTSNPN, SVGIG (reference sequence). In DNA form, the CDR3 reads TGTGGGGGGGAGTTGGGGGGGGAGGAGACCCAGTACTTC. This translates into CGGELGGEETQYF.

The rearrangement uses TRBV9 and TRBJ2-6, with D maybe TRBD1 (5 bases). V was pared by 0 bases and J by 0 bases, with 10 bases between. This CDR3 comprises 17 residues. CDR1 SGDLS and CDR2 YYNGEE come from the germline V gene. The CDR3 sequence is CASSVEDTVSGANVLTF. The CDR3 coding sequence is TGTGCCAGCAGCGTAGAGGACACTGTCTCTGGGGCCAACGTCCTGACTTTC.

J is TRBJ2-2 and V is TRBV19; D is possibly TRBD2 (5 bases). Germline CDR1 LNHDA, CDR2 SQIVND (reference sequence). The CDR3 length is 14 residues. The V and J ends lost 7 bases and 6 bases respectively, with 15 bases between them. This chain's CDR3 is CASTIMPGAGELFF. The CDR3 DNA is TGTGCCAGTACAATTATGCCCGGGGCCGGGGAGCTGTTTTTT.

Regarding this clone: The junction does not match germline at one end; this may be a read error. V is TRBV2 and J is TRBJ1-4, with unresolved D. Per germline, CDR1 SNHLY and CDR2 FYNNEI. This CDR3 contains 15 residues. The CDR3 DNA follows: TGTGCCAGCAGTGAGCTTGGAGAGCCTAACGAAAAACTGTTTTTT. Protein sequence: CASSELGEPNEKLFF.

The J gene is TRBJ1-2, the V gene TRBV7-6, with D unresolved. The CDR3 spans 15 residues. V lost 2 bases and J lost 2, with 12 bases in between. CDR1 is SGHVS and CDR2 is FNYEAQ in the germline V gene. The CDR3 sequence is CASSLSSTQNYGYTF. Here the CDR3 DNA reads TGTGCCAGCAGCTTATCCTCCACACAAAACTATGGCTACACCTTC.

The CDR3 nucleotides are TGCAGCGTTGACTCTCAGGGGAACACTGAAGCTTTCTTT. The encoded protein is CSVDSQGNTEAFF. J is TRBJ1-1 and V is TRBV29-1, with D possibly matching TRBD1 (5 bases). The CDR3 contains 13 residues. V was clipped by 3 bases and J by 1 base, with 9 bases between them. CDR1 SQVTM and CDR2 ANQGSEA come from the germline V gene.

The chain is built from TRBV2 and TRBJ2-4; 13 nucleotides match TRBD2. Germline V gives CDR1 SNHLY, CDR2 FYNNEI. The CDR3 is made up of 15 amino acids. V lost 7 bases to trimming and J lost 7 bases; unmatched junction nucleotides: 7. CDR3 residues: CASIRTSGSPNIQYF. The CDR3 DNA follows: TGTGCCAGCATCCGGACTAGCGGGAGCCCGAACATTCAGTACTTC.

The chain uses TRBV19 and TRBJ2-7, with TRBD1 matching 9 bases. V lost 5 bases, J lost 5 bases, and 7 bases stayed unmatched. This CDR3 comprises 14 residues. Germline CDR1 is LNHDA and CDR2 is SQIVND (reference sequence). The CDR3 DNA follows: TGTGCCAGTAGTGGTACAGGGGGCGCGGACGAGCAGTACTTC. This codes for CASSGTGGADEQYF.

The chain is built from TRBV6-7 and TRBJ2-7; D might be TRBD1 (6 bases). TRBV6-7 is assigned to the ORF class and has an uncertain function. Deletions cut 2 bases from V and 2 bases from J, with 13 bases between. The CDR3 is made up of 15 amino acids. CDR3 DNA: TGTGCCAGCAGTTACAGAAAGGGGGTAACCTACGAGCAGTACTTC. This gives the protein CASSYRKGVTYEQYF.

The chain couples TRBV11-1 to TRBJ2-6; tentative D call: TRBD1 (6 bases). Trimming took off 1 base at V and 0 bases at J, with 10 bases between the two ends. CDR3 length: 17 residues. Germline loops: CDR1 SGHAT, CDR2 FQDESV (reference sequence). The CDR3 protein is CASSLEWTASGANVLTF. For the CDR3, the DNA is TGTGCCAGCAGCTTAGAGTGGACAGCCTCTGGGGCCAACGTCCTGACTTTC.

V usage is TRBV6-4 and J usage is TRBJ1-1; D gene ambiguous. V was trimmed by 6 bases and J by 0 bases, leaving 8 bases between them. The CDR3 covers 13 residues. Per the germline V gene, CDR1 is MRHNA and CDR2 is SNTAGT. The CDR3 bases are TGTGCCAGCAGGGACGGCATGAACACTGAAGCTTTCTTT. Translated, it gives CASRDGMNTEAFF.

The V and J genes are TRBV10-2 and TRBJ1-1; 8 positions match TRBD1. The germline V gene has CDR1 WSHSY and CDR2 SAAADI. Unmatched junction bases numbered 7, after V lost 8 bases and J lost 5 bases. The CDR3 is made up of 13 amino acids. CDR3 loop: CASGTGGRTEAFF. The CDR3, as DNA: TGCGCCAGCGGTACAGGGGGGAGGACTGAAGCTTTCTTT.

J is TRBJ2-3 and V is TRBV19; 9 bases are a match to TRBD1. CDR1 LNHDA and CDR2 SQIVND come from the germline V gene (reference sequence). The V segment lost 6 bases and the J segment 1 base; nucleotides outside the gene matches: 5. This CDR3 is 15 amino acids long. The CDR3 sequence: CASRNRGRGTDTQYF. Written as DNA, the CDR3 is TGTGCCAGTAGAAACAGGGGGCGCGGCACAGATACGCAGTATTTT.

The V call is TRBV5-6, the J call TRBJ2-7; 8 bases line up with TRBD1. This CDR3 has 15 amino acids. Losses at the gene ends were 2 bases for V and 0 bases for J; bases not matched to a gene: 4. Germline CDR1 reads SGHDT; CDR2 reads YYEEEE. In DNA form, the CDR3 reads TGTGCCAGCAGCTTCTGGGACAGGTACTCCTACGAGCAGTACTTC. Protein product: CASSFWDRYSYEQYF.

V is TRBV7-6 and J is TRBJ2-7; TRBD1 matches 7 bases. The germline gives CDR1 SGHVS, CDR2 FNYEAQ. There are 15 residues in the CDR3. V lost 1 base to trimming and J lost 1 base; unmatched junction nucleotides: 4. The chain's CDR3 is CASSLVTGQSYEQYF. The CDR3 coding sequence is TGTGCCAGCAGCTTAGTTACGGGACAGTCCTACGAGCAGTACTTC. The complete variable domain, with remaining parts taken from reference TRBV7-6 and TRBJ2-7, reads GAGVSQSPRYKVTKRGQDVALRCDPISGHVSLYWYRQALGQGPEFLTYFNYEAQQDKSGLPNDRFSAERPEGSISTLTIQRTEQRDSAMYRCASSLVTGQSYEQYFGPGTRLTVT.

The CDR3 protein is CASSYLAGGSYEQYF. The CDR3 DNA follows: TGTGCCAGCAGTTACCTAGCGGGAGGCTCCTACGAGCAGTACTTC. This sequence joins TRBV2 and TRBJ2-7; 11 nucleotides agree with TRBD2. Germline lookup yields CDR1 SNHLY and CDR2 FYNNEI. CDR3 length: 15 amino acids. With 5 bases clipped from V and 0 bases from J, the junction kept 3 bases outside the gene matches. Combining the CDR3 with reference TRBV2 and TRBJ2-7 gives the whole variable domain EPEVTQTPSHQVTQMGQEVILRCVPISNHLYFYWYRQILGQKVEFLVSFYNNEISEKSEIFDDQFSVERPDGSNFTLKIRSTKLEDSAMYFCASSYLAGGSYEQYFGPGTRLTVT.

The rearrangement uses TRBV2 and TRBJ2-3; 7 bases line up with TRBD2. Germline lookup yields CDR1 SNHLY and CDR2 FYNNEI. The CDR3 extends over 15 amino acids. V gave up 5 bases and J gave up 0 bases; unmatched junction bases: 5. The CDR3 protein is CASSYASGSTDTQYF. As DNA, the CDR3 is TGTGCCAGCAGTTACGCTAGCGGCAGCACAGATACGCAGTATTTT.